Below, 7 T cell receptor beta chains from the same sample are listed, as sequenced in a study of cytomegalovirus exposure and HLA in healthy donors. Measured with immunoSEQ multiplex PCR; TCRdb has only the in-frame clones, and not every one. The sample lists about 190,000 clones; more than 80% were seen once. Sequenced sample: PBMCs. The receptors originated from a man aged 18-30 years in good health and CMV-seropositive.

The chain has TRBV7-9 and TRBJ1-1; a possible D gene is TRBD1 (5 bases). The V gene lost 3 bases and the J gene lost 5 bases, with 16 bases spanning the gap. The germline V gene has CDR1 SEHNR and CDR2 FQNEAQ (reference sequence). This CDR3 comprises 15 residues. DNA of the CDR3: TGTGCCAGCAGCTTCGGAGGGGCAGGAGGGACTGAAGCTTTCTTT. This translates into CASSFGGAGGTEAFF.

This chain joins TRBV4-3 and TRBJ1-1; D perhaps matches TRBD1 (5 bases). Germline assignment: CDR1 LGHNA and CDR2 YSLEER. Trimming shortened V by 0 bases and J by 10 bases, and 15 bases separated the two germline ends. There are 14 residues in the CDR3. CDR3 in DNA: TGCGCCAGCAGCCAAGATTCAACGGGGGTTGGAGCTTTCTTT. As protein: CASSQDSTGVGAFF.

This chain links TRBV20-1 with TRBJ2-1, with 7 positions matching TRBD2. Looked up from germline, CDR1 is DFQATT and CDR2 is SNEGSKA (reference sequence). This CDR3 comprises 11 residues. V was pared by 3 bases and J by 14 bases, with 7 bases of the junction left unmatched. CDR3 loop: CSASRREGEFF. As DNA, the CDR3 is TGCAGTGCTAGTCGGAGGGAGGGCGAGTTCTTC.

The chain couples TRBV28 to TRBJ2-3, with TRBD1 matching 9 bases. V shed 6 bases and J 4 bases; nucleotides not matched to a gene: 8. The CDR3 loop spans 15 amino acids. From germline, CDR1 is MDHEN and CDR2 SYDVKM. CDR3 nucleotide sequence: TGTGCCAGCAGGGAACCGGGACAGGGTGCAGATACGCAGTATTTT. It encodes CASREPGQGADTQYF.

A few counts support this clone. The chain recombines TRBV10-2 with TRBJ1-3; D is undetermined. The V gene's germline CDR1 is WSHSY and CDR2 SAAADI. This CDR3 region has 15 residues. V lost 3 bases and J 0 bases, leaving 9 bases between the germline ends. CDR3 sequence (DNA): TGCGCCAGCAGTGATAGGTGGAGCTCTGGAAACACCATATATTTT. As protein: CASSDRWSSGNTIYF.

This chain links TRBV4-3 with TRBJ2-2; tentatively, D is TRBD2 (5 bases). Trimming cost V 4 bases and J 0 bases, with 12 bases left between them. The germline V gene encodes CDR1 LGHNA and CDR2 YSLEER. The CDR3 spans 16 residues. The CDR3 sequence is CASSPPAGTNTGELFF. In DNA form, the CDR3 reads TGCGCCAGCAGCCCCCCGGCGGGCACGAACACCGGGGAGCTGTTTTTT.

A word on this clone: Additional DNA sequences in this sample encode the identical CDR3. The chain employs TRBV5-1 and TRBJ2-3; D unclear. The ends were cut back, 1 base at V and 1 base at J, with 4 bases in the middle. The CDR3 runs to 13 residues. The germline V gene encodes CDR1 SGHRS and CDR2 YFSETQ. The CDR3: CASSLQGTDTQYF. CDR3 in DNA: TGCGCCAGCAGCTTGCAGGGCACAGATACGCAGTATTTT.